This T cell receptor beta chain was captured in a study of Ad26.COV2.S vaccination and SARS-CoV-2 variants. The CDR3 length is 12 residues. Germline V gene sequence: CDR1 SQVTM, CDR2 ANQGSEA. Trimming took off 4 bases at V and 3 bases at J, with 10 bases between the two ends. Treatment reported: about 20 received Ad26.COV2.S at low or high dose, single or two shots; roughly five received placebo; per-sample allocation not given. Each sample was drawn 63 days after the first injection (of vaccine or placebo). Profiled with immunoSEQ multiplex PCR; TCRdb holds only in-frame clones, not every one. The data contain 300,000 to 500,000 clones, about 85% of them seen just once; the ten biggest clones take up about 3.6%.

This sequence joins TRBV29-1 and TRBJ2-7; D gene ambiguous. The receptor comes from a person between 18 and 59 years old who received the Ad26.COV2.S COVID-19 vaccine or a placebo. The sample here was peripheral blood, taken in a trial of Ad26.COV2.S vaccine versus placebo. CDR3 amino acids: CSVGLDLYEQYF. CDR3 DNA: TGCAGCGTTGGTCTCGACCTCTACGAGCAGTACTTC.